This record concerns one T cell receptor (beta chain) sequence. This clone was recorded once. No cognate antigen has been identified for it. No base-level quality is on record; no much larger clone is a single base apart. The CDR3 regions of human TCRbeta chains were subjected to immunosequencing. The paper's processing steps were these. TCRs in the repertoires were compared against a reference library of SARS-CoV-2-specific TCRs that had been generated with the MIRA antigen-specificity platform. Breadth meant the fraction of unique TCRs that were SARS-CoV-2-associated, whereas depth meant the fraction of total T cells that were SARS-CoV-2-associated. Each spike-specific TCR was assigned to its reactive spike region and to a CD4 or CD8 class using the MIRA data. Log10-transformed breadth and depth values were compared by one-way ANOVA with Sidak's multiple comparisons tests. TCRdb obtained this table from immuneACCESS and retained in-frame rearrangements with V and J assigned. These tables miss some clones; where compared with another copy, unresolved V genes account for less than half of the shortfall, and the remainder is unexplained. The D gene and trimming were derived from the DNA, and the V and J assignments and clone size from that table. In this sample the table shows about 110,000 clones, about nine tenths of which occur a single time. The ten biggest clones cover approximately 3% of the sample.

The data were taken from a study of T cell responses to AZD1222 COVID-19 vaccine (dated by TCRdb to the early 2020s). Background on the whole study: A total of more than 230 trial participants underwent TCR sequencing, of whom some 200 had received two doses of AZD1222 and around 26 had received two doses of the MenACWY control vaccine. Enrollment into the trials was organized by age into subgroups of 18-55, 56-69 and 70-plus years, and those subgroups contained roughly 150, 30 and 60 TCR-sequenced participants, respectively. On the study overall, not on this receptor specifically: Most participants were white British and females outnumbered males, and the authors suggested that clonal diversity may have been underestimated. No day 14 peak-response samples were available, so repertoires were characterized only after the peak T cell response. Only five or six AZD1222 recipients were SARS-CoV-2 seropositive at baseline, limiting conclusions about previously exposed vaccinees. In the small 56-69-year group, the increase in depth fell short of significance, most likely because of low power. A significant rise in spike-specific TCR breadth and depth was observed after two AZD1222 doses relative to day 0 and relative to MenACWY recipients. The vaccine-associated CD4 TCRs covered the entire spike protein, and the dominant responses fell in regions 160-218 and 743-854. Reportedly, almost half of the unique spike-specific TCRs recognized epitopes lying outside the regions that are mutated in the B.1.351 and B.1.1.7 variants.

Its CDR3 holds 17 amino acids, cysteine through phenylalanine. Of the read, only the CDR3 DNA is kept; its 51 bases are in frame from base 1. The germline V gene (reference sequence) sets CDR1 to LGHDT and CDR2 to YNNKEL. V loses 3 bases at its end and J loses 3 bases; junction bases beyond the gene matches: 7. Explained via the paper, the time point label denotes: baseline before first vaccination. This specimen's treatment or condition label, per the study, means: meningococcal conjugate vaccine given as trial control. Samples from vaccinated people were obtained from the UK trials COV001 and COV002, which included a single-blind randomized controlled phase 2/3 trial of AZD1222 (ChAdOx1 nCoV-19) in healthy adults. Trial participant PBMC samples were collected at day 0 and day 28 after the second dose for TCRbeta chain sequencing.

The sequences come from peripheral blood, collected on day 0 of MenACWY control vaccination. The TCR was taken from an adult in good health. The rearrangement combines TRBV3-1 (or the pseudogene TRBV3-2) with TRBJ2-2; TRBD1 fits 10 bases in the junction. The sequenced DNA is TGTGCCAGCAGCCACAACGGGGGGACAGGGGACACCGGGGAGCTGTTTTTT. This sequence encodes CASSHNGGTGDTGELFF.